Listed below are T cell receptor beta chains from one sample, sequenced in a study of blood T cell repertoires in COVID-19. Sequenced by immunoSEQ multiplex PCR; TCRdb stores in-frame clones only, minus some. Of 310,000 or so clones in the sample, 87% were seen once. The sample consisted of PBMCs or T cells enriched from blood (not recorded which). These receptors all stem from a woman in her thirties who had recovered from COVID-19. Each CDR3 is given without its conserved first and last residue.

j_gene,v_gene,CDR3aa
TRBJ1-1,TRBV9,ASSVVGSTEAF
TRBJ2-3,TRBV9,ASSVERSGGTDTQY
TRBJ2-1,TRBV4-1,ASSQVEGGEQF
TRBJ2-7,TRBV5-1,ASSLSQRGGYEQY
TRBJ1-4,TRBV4-1,ASSQHDISTNEKLF
TRBJ1-5,TRBV7-6,ASSLGGDQPQH
TRBJ1-5,TRBV6-6,ASTTDRAQPQH
TRBJ2-2,TRBV5-4,ASSLDGALFTGELF
TRBJ1-1,TRBV5-1,ASSLAVEGGAF
TRBJ2-7,TRBV7-9,ASSLRDSSHEQY
TRBJ2-2,TRBV7-9,ASSHSRDIENTGELF
TRBJ2-2,TRBV29-1,SVDLGRTANTGELF
TRBJ2-3,TRBV2,ASSEELGILY
TRBJ2-5,TRBV28,ASSTRQGLGQETQY
TRBJ2-5,TRBV9,ASSVATSGGGETQY
TRBJ1-2,TRBV28,ASSLMGSGYT